This T cell receptor beta chain appears in the sequencing data of a study of T cells after yellow fever vaccination. In germline, CDR1 is SEHNR, CDR2 FQNEAQ (reference sequence). V was trimmed by 5 bases and J by 8 bases, leaving 10 bases between them. The CDR3 sequence is 12 residues long. TCRdb redid the calling of the 5' RACE reads with MiXCR, one entry per CDR3 protein. Counted here are just under 600,000 distinct CDR3 sequences, about 13% occurring once; the ten biggest clones make up more than 13%. This clonotype was detected a few times. Its target is not known. Study-wide findings and caveats: Reappearance after the booster was observed for most primary-vaccination clones (96% CD4, approximately 90% CD8).

This chain links TRBV7-9 with TRBJ2-1; TRBD1 might be the D (6 bases). This specimen was PBMCs, taken on the day of the yellow fever booster vaccination. The receptor comes from a young man who received the YFV17D yellow fever vaccine. CDR3: CASSKDSYEQFF. The CDR3 nucleotides read TGTGCCAGCAGCAAGGACAGCTATGAGCAGTTCTTC.